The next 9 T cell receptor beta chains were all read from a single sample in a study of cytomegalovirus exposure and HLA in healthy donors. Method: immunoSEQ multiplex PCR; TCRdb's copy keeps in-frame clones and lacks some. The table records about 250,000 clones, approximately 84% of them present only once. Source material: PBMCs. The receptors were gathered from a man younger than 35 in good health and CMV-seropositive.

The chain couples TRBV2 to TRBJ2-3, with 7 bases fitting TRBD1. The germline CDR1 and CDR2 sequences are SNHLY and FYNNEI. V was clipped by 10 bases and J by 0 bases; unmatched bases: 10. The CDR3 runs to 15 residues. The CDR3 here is CATSSPGQSTDTQYF. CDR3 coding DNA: TGTGCCACCTCAAGTCCGGGACAGAGCACAGATACGCAGTATTTT. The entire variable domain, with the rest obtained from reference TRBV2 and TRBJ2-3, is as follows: EPEVTQTPSHQVTQMGQEVILRCVPISNHLYFYWYRQILGQKVEFLVSFYNNEISEKSEIFDDQFSVERPDGSNFTLKIRSTKLEDSAMYFCATSSPGQSTDTQYFGPGTRLTVL.

In DNA form, the CDR3 reads TGTGCCAGCAGCCGATACCGTTTTTACGAGCAGTACTTC. Its translation: CASSRYRFYEQYF. The chain carries TRBV27 and TRBJ2-7; D is ambiguous. The V gene's germline CDR1 is MNHEY and CDR2 SMNVEV (reference sequence). Trimming removed 6 bases from V and 4 bases from J, with 13 bases in between. The CDR3 has 13 residues.

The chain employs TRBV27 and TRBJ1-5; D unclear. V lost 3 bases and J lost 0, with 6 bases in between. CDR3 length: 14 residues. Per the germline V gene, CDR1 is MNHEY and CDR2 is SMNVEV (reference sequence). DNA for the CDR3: TGTGCCAGCAGTTTTGGTGTTAGCAATCAGCCCCAGCATTTT. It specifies CASSFGVSNQPQHF.

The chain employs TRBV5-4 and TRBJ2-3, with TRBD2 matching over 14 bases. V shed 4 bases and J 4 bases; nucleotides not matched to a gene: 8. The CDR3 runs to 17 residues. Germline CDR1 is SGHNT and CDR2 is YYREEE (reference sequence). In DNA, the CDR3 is TGTGCCAGCAGCCTAGGGACTAGCGGGAGTGGAGCAGATACGCAGTATTTT. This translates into CASSLGTSGSGADTQYF.

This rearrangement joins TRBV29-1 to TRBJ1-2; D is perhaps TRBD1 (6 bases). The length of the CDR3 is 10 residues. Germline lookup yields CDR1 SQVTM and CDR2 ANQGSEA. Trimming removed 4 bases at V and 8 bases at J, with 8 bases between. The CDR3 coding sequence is TGCAGCGTTGCAGGGGAGGGCTACACCTTC. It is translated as CSVAGEGYTF.

CDR3 DNA sequence: TGTGCCATCAGTGATTCCCGGGGTTACAATGAGCAGTTCTTC. Its translation: CAISDSRGYNEQFF. The V and J genes are TRBV10-3 and TRBJ2-1; possible D gene TRBD2, 5 bases. Trimming left V 3 bases short and J 4 bases short, with 10 bases between. This CDR3 contains 14 residues. CDR1 and CDR2 (germline): ENHRY, SYGVKD.

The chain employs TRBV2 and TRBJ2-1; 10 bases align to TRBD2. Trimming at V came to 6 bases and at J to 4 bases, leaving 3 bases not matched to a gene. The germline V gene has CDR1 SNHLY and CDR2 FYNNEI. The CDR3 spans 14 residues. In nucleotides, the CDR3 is TGTGCCAGCAGGTCGGGACTAGCGTACAATGAGCAGTTCTTC. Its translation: CASRSGLAYNEQFF. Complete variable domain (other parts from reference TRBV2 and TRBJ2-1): EPEVTQTPSHQVTQMGQEVILRCVPISNHLYFYWYRQILGQKVEFLVSFYNNEISEKSEIFDDQFSVERPDGSNFTLKIRSTKLEDSAMYFCASRSGLAYNEQFFGPGTRLTVL.

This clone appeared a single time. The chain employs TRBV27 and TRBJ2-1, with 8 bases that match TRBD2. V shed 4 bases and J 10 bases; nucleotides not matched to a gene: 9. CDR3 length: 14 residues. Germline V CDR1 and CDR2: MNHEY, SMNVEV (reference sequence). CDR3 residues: CASSSGLAGTEQFF. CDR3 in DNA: TGTGCCAGCAGTTCAGGCCTAGCGGGCACCGAGCAGTTCTTC.

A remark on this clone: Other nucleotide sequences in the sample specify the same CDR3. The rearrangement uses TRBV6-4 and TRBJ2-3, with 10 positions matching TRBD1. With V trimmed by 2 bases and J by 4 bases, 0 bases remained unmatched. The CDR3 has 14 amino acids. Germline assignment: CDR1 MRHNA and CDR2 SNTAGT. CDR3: CASSDGQGADTQYF. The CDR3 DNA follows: TGTGCCAGCAGTGACGGACAGGGGGCAGATACGCAGTATTTT.